Ten or more counts support the clone carrying this T cell receptor beta chain. Its antigen is unidentified. No patient had received any treatment before thyroid surgery. The sample is drawn from a study of metastatic and nonmetastatic thyroid tumors. Across the whole study: Peripheral blood and tumor or nodule samples from malignant and benign thyroid patients were compared.

The CDR3 has 13 amino acids. CDR1 and CDR2 from the germline V gene are SGHNT and YYREEE (reference sequence). Trimming cost V 1 base and J 5 bases, with 9 bases left between them. General observations from the study: For both blood and tumor, malignant thyroid tumors reportedly showed significantly higher TCR beta diversity than benign nodules did.

Authors' methods: Differences in CDR3 between clinicopathological groups were drawn on to build a classifier intended to discriminate distant-metastatic papillary thyroid cancer patients. From the PCR reads, TCRdb re-called clones with MiXCR. The authors' filters were not applied to this entry. Among just over 7,500 clones, 25% to 30% were seen once, and the ten largest hold 18%. The chain links TRBV5-4 to TRBJ1-1; D not certain. The receptor was isolated from a female donor with papillary thyroid cancer or a benign thyroid nodule (not recorded which). Some clones in this sample may be carry-over from other donors' samples. The sample was adjacent normal tissue. CDR3 region: CASSLLGRTEAFF. Written as DNA, the CDR3 is TGTGCCAGCAGCTTGTTAGGGAGGACTGAAGCTTTCTTT.